This T cell receptor (beta chain) was observed in a study of T cell responses to AZD1222 COVID-19 vaccine. Study results and caveats: Recipients of AZD1222 seropositive at baseline numbered only 5 or 6.

TCRdb's copy holds only in-frame clones and misses some; the assay was immunoSEQ multiplex PCR. The table records 150,000 to 200,000 clones, 85% to 95% of them present only once. The germline V gene has CDR1 SGHVS and CDR2 FQNEAQ. V dropped 5 bases and J dropped 1; count of bases not matched to a gene: 4. CDR3 size: 14 residues. A note on this clone: Its specificity is unknown.

The input for sequencing was peripheral blood, taken on day 0 of AZD1222 vaccination. The clonotype was recovered from an adult in good health. The rearrangement joins TRBV7-8 to TRBJ1-1; 7 bases are shared with TRBD1. Here the CDR3 reads CASSRRDRNTEAFF. CDR3 coding DNA: TGTGCCAGCAGCCGCCGGGACAGGAACACTGAAGCTTTCTTT.